Listed here are 24 T cell receptor beta chains from one sample, sequenced in a study of blood T cell repertoires in COVID-19. Generated by immunoSEQ multiplex PCR, the TCRdb table keeps only in-frame clones and is missing some. The table records roughly 200,000 clones, about 83% of them present only once. The specimen was peripheral blood. The receptors derive from a woman between 65 and 79 years old with active or convalescent COVID-19.

The chain has TRBV19 and TRBJ2-5; 8 bases are shared with TRBD2. CDR3 length: 14 residues. Trimming removed 7 bases from V and 4 bases from J; junction bases left unmatched: 8. CDR1 is LNHDA, CDR2 SQIVND, per germline (reference sequence). CDR3 in amino acids: CASMDLAGGETQYF. DNA for the CDR3: TGTGCCAGTATGGATCTGGCGGGAGGAGAGACCCAGTACTTC. The entire variable domain, with the rest obtained from reference TRBV19 and TRBJ2-5, is as follows: DGGITQSPKYLFRKEGQNVTLSCEQNLNHDAMYWYRQDPGQGLRLIYYSQIVNDFQKGDIAEGYSVSREKKESFPLTVTSAQKNPTAFYLCASMDLAGGETQYFGPGTRLLVL.

This chain links TRBV6-5 with TRBJ1-2, with D possibly TRBD1 on 6 matching bases. V was trimmed by 6 bases and J by 3 bases, leaving 14 bases between them. Germline CDR1 reads MNHEY; CDR2 reads SVGAGI. CDR3 length: 14 residues. CDR3 nucleotides: TGTGCCAGCAGACGGGGTGGGGGCGACTATGGCTACACCTTC. It codes for CASRRGGGDYGYTF.

The chain carries TRBV19 and TRBJ2-1, with 8 bases aligning to TRBD2. Germline CDR1 reads LNHDA; CDR2 reads SQIVND (reference sequence). The CDR3 consists of 17 residues. The V gene end was trimmed by 3 bases and the J gene end by 7 bases; junction bases not matched to a gene: 14. CDR3 loop: CASSIASGREARNEQFF. The CDR3 DNA reads as TGTGCCAGTAGTATCGCCTCGGGGCGGGAGGCCAGGAATGAGCAGTTCTTC.

The V and J genes are TRBV2 and TRBJ1-4, with D unresolved. The CDR3 is made up of 14 amino acids. V was trimmed by 7 bases and J by 3 bases, leaving 12 bases between them. Germline values: CDR1 SNHLY, CDR2 FYNNEI. The CDR3 loop reads CASKREAANEKLFF. In nucleotides, the CDR3 is TGTGCCAGCAAGCGAGAGGCGGCTAATGAAAAACTGTTTTTT.

This chain connects TRBV19 to TRBJ2-2, with TRBD1 matching 9 bases. With V trimmed by 3 bases and J by 0 bases, 17 bases remained unmatched. Germline lookup yields CDR1 LNHDA and CDR2 SQIVND (reference sequence). The CDR3 spans 21 residues. The CDR3 DNA reads as TGTGCCAGTAGTATTCTTTCCCCTGGGACAGGGTTCGGAACGAACACCGGGGAGCTGTTTTTT. Encoded protein: CASSILSPGTGFGTNTGELFF.

The V and J genes are TRBV7-3 and TRBJ2-2; the D gene is possibly TRBD1 (6 bases). The V and J ends lost 2 bases and 4 bases respectively, with 11 bases between them. The germline gives CDR1 SGHTA, CDR2 FQGTGA. The CDR3 extends over 15 amino acids. DNA for the CDR3: TGTGCCAGCAGCTTAGTGGGGGCAAGCACCGGGGAGCTGTTTTTT. Protein: CASSLVGASTGELFF.

V and J are TRBV18 and TRBJ1-1; 8 nucleotides agree with TRBD1. J gave up 6 bases and V 2 bases, and 8 bases lay outside the gene matches. This CDR3 region has 15 residues. Germline CDR1 and CDR2: KGHSH and LQKENI. The CDR3 is CASSPTGTGGSEAFF. CDR3 nucleotides: TGTGCCAGCTCACCAACAGGAACAGGGGGATCTGAAGCTTTCTTT.

The chain couples TRBV5-1 to TRBJ2-3; 7 bases agree with TRBD2. The CDR3 has 16 amino acids. CDR1 and CDR2 from the germline V gene are SGHRS and YFSETQ. With 0 bases clipped from V and 3 bases from J, the junction kept 7 bases outside the gene matches. The DNA for the CDR3 is TGCGCCAGCAGCTTGGGTCCGGGGGGTTGGACAGATACGCAGTATTTT. This codes for CASSLGPGGWTDTQYF. Together with reference TRBV5-1 and TRBJ2-3, the CDR3 gives the full variable domain: KAGVTQTPRYLIKTRGQQVTLSCSPISGHRSVSWYQQTPGQGLQFLFEYFSETQRNKGNFPGRFSGRQFSNSRSEMNVSTLELGDSALYLCASSLGPGGWTDTQYFGPGTRLTVL.

The chain is built from TRBV11-2 and TRBJ2-3, with 7 bases identical to TRBD1. V lost 5 bases to trimming and J lost 6 bases; unmatched junction nucleotides: 5. Germline CDR1 reads SGHAT; CDR2 reads FQNNGV. There are 13 residues in the CDR3. CDR3 sequence reads: CASSMDRPDTQYF. CDR3 nucleotide sequence: TGTGCCAGCAGCATGGACAGGCCGGATACGCAGTATTTT.

This clone appeared a single time. The chain links TRBV27 to TRBJ2-1, with 10 bases aligning to TRBD2. The CDR3 sequence is 15 residues long. After removal of 3 bases from V and 8 bases from J, the junction contained 7 bases not matched to a gene. The germline V gene has CDR1 MNHEY and CDR2 SMNVEV (reference sequence). This CDR3 reads CASSLGLSGRDEQFF. The CDR3, as DNA: TGTGCCAGCAGTTTGGGGCTGAGCGGGAGGGATGAGCAGTTCTTC.

The chain combines TRBV9 with TRBJ1-2; D is possibly TRBD1 (6 bases). V dropped 3 bases and J dropped 2 bases, with 17 bases sitting between them. Germline V gene sequence: CDR1 SGDLS, CDR2 YYNGEE. The CDR3 has 16 residues. The CDR3 DNA reads as TGTGCCAGCAGCGCAGAACAGGGTCGACCCAACTATGGCTACACCTTC. Its translation is CASSAEQGRPNYGYTF.

The V and J genes are TRBV12-5 and TRBJ2-1, with 7 bases aligning to TRBD2. Germline assignment: CDR1 LGHNT and CDR2 FRNRAP. The CDR3 runs 17 residues. J gave up 4 bases and V 2 bases, and 11 bases lay outside the gene matches. CDR3 amino acids: CASGLYPALAPYNEQFF. In nucleotides, the CDR3 is TGTGCTAGTGGTTTGTACCCGGCACTAGCGCCGTACAATGAGCAGTTCTTC.

This chain joins TRBV13 and TRBJ2-3; 9 bases are shared with TRBD2. Germline lookup yields CDR1 PRHDT and CDR2 FYEKMQ (reference sequence). J was trimmed by 3 bases and V by 5 bases; bases with no gene match: 12. The CDR3 is 17 amino acids. The CDR3 is CASSTPLSGSRTDTQYF. CDR3 DNA sequence: TGTGCCAGCAGCACCCCACTTAGCGGGAGTCGAACAGATACGCAGTATTTT.

On this clone: Other DNA sequences in the same sample also yield this CDR3. The CDR3 protein is CASSPGGPQETQYF. The CDR3 DNA reads TGTGCCAGCTCACCGGGGGGTCCCCAAGAGACCCAGTACTTC. The chain couples TRBV18 to TRBJ2-5, with D maybe TRBD2 (6 bases). There are 14 residues in the CDR3. V lost 3 bases to trimming and J lost 1 base, with 9 bases between them. Germline V gene lookup returns CDR1 KGHSH and CDR2 LQKENI.

The DNA for the CDR3 is TGTGCCAGTAGTATCCTTGAGACAGGGAAGAATCAGCCCCAGCATTTT. Amino acids: CASSILETGKNQPQHF. V is TRBV19 and J is TRBJ1-5, with TRBD1 matching 7 bases. In germline, CDR1 is LNHDA, CDR2 SQIVND (reference sequence). Unmatched junction bases numbered 9, after V lost 3 bases and J lost 4 bases. The CDR3 extends over 16 amino acids.

The gene calls are TRBV6-1 and TRBJ1-5; possible D gene TRBD1, 6 bases. Germline assignment: CDR1 MNHNS and CDR2 SASEGT. V lost 3 bases, J lost 3 bases, and 9 bases lay in between. This CDR3 comprises 14 residues. In DNA, the CDR3 is TGTGCCAGCAGTGACAGGGGTGACAATCAGCCCCAGCATTTT. Residues: CASSDRGDNQPQHF.

This clone has a handful of counts. The chain uses TRBV7-9 and TRBJ2-2; TRBD1 is a possible D gene (6 bases). Germline V gene sequence: CDR1 SEHNR, CDR2 FQNEAQ (reference sequence). Trimming removed 5 bases at V and 0 bases at J, with 10 bases between. This CDR3 comprises 15 residues. This chain's CDR3 is CASSPGHTNTGELFF. CDR3 bases: TGTGCCAGCAGCCCGGGACACACGAACACCGGGGAGCTGTTTTTT.

The chain uses TRBV4-1 and TRBJ2-7, with TRBD1 matching over 7 bases. Germline lookup yields CDR1 MGHRA and CDR2 YSYEKL. This CDR3 has 16 amino acids. V gave up 4 bases and J gave up 0 bases; unmatched junction bases: 9. The CDR3 protein is CASSRRPGQSSYEQYF. The CDR3 coding sequence is TGCGCCAGCAGCCGGCGACCGGGACAGTCCTCCTACGAGCAGTACTTC.

This clone appeared many times. This chain uses TRBV5-1 with TRBJ1-3; tentative D call: TRBD1 (5 bases). CDR3 length equals 16 residues. Trimming removed 5 bases from V and 0 bases from J, with 15 bases in between. The V gene's germline CDR1 is SGHRS and CDR2 YFSETQ. The CDR3 loop reads CASRPQPGGSGNTIYF. For the CDR3, the DNA is TGCGCCAGCAGACCCCAACCGGGGGGCTCTGGAAACACCATATATTTT.

The chain links TRBV3-1 (or the pseudogene TRBV3-2) to TRBJ2-1, with D unclear. This CDR3 is 12 amino acids long. The V gene's germline CDR1 is LGHDT and CDR2 YNNKEL (reference sequence). V shed 3 bases and J shed 8 bases, with 8 bases lying between them. CDR3: CASSHFVYEQFF. The CDR3 DNA reads TGTGCCAGCAGCCATTTTGTCTATGAGCAGTTCTTC.

Points on this clone: This CDR3 is also generated by other DNA sequences in the sample. The rearrangement links TRBV5-1 to TRBJ2-7; 14 nucleotides align to TRBD2. Germline V gene data show CDR1 as SGHRS and CDR2 as YFSETQ. V gave up 2 bases and J gave up 4 bases; unmatched junction bases: 2. This CDR3 region has 15 residues. CDR3 in amino acids: CASSFGTSGSYEQYF. As DNA, the CDR3 is TGCGCCAGCAGCTTCGGGACTAGCGGGAGTTACGAGCAGTACTTC. Together with reference TRBV5-1 and TRBJ2-7, the CDR3 gives the full variable domain: KAGVTQTPRYLIKTRGQQVTLSCSPISGHRSVSWYQQTPGQGLQFLFEYFSETQRNKGNFPGRFSGRQFSNSRSEMNVSTLELGDSALYLCASSFGTSGSYEQYFGPGTRLTVT.

This clone has just a few counts. V and J are TRBV3-1 (or the pseudogene TRBV3-2) and TRBJ2-7, with D perhaps matching TRBD2 (7 bases). Germline CDR1 and CDR2: LGHDT and YNNKEL (reference sequence). CDR3 length: 14 amino acids. Trimming took off 3 bases at V and 5 bases at J, with 14 bases between the two ends. The CDR3 loop reads CASSHRGGGDEQYF. Here the CDR3 DNA reads TGTGCCAGCAGCCACAGAGGGGGGGGTGACGAGCAGTACTTC.

The rearrangement joins TRBV5-1 to TRBJ2-4; the D gene is possibly TRBD2 (6 bases). Between the trimmed V and J ends, which lost 0 bases and 9 bases, there was a span of 7 bases. CDR3 length: 12 amino acids. Germline lookup yields CDR1 SGHRS and CDR2 YFSETQ. The CDR3 is CASSLGGGIQYF. CDR3 DNA: TGCGCCAGCAGCTTGGGGGGAGGCATTCAGTACTTC. Complete variable domain (other parts from reference TRBV5-1 and TRBJ2-4): KAGVTQTPRYLIKTRGQQVTLSCSPISGHRSVSWYQQTPGQGLQFLFEYFSETQRNKGNFPGRFSGRQFSNSRSEMNVSTLELGDSALYLCASSLGGGIQYFGAGTRLSVL.

The J gene is TRBJ1-3, the V gene TRBV19; no reliable D call. Trimming took 1 base from V and 4 from J, leaving 11 bases between them. The CDR3 contains 15 residues. The germline gives CDR1 LNHDA, CDR2 SQIVND (reference sequence). CDR3 nucleotide sequence: TGTGCCAGTAGTATAGCCGGTGAGCAAGGAAACACCATATATTTT. It translates to CASSIAGEQGNTIYF. Based on the CDR3 plus reference TRBV19 and TRBJ1-3, the full variable domain is DGGITQSPKYLFRKEGQNVTLSCEQNLNHDAMYWYRQDPGQGLRLIYYSQIVNDFQKGDIAEGYSVSREKKESFPLTVTSAQKNPTAFYLCASSIAGEQGNTIYFGEGSWLTVV.